This T cell receptor (beta chain) was profiled in a study of blood T cell repertoires in COVID-19. Across the study: Sources were T cells, B-cell-depleted T cells, or PBMCs; the material itself was cDNA or gDNA.

Enrolled through a virtual design, the participants were between 18 and 89 years of age and came from under 25 US areas. Original data processing: Quantification of nucleated cells was approximated via reference gene primer amplification. Sequencing was performed with immunoSEQ multiplex PCR; in TCRdb, only in-frame clones are kept and a portion is missing. V and J calls and clone size are copied from that table; D and trimming were computed from the DNA. The table shows some 320,000 clones, with roughly nine tenths occurring only once. This CDR3 is built from 13 residues. CDR1 is LGHNT and CDR2 is FRNRAP in the germline V gene. V lost 5 bases to trimming and J lost 2 bases, with 10 bases between them.

This chain connects TRBV12-5 to TRBJ2-7; D possibly corresponds to TRBD1 (6 bases). This TCR was sampled from a man in his sixties who had recovered from COVID-19. The sample taken for sequencing was PBMCs or T cells enriched from blood (not recorded which). Written as DNA, the CDR3 is TGTGCTAGTGGTCCAGGGGAAGCCTACGAGCAGTACTTC. Its protein product is CASGPGEAYEQYF.